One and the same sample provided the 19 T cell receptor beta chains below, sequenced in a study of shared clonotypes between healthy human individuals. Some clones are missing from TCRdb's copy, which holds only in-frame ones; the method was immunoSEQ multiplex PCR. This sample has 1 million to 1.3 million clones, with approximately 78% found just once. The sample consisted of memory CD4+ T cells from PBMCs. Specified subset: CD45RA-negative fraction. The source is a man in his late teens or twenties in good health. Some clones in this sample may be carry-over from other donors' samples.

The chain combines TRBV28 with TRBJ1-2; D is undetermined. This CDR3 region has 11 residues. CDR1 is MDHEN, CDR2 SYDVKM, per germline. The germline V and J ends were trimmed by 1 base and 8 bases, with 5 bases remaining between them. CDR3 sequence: CASSLSEGYTF. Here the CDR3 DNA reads TGTGCCAGCAGTTTATCCGAGGGCTACACCTTC.

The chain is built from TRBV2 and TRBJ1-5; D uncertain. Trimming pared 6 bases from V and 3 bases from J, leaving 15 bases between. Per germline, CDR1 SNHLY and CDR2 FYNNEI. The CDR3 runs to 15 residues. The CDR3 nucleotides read TGTGCCAGCAGCGGGCCGGCAGGCCACAATCAGCCCCAGCATTTT. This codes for CASSGPAGHNQPQHF.

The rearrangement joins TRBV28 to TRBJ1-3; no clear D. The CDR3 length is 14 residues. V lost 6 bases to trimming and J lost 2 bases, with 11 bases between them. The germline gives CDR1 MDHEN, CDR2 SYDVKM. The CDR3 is CASSPGMAGNTIYF. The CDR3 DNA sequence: TGTGCCAGCAGCCCGGGGATGGCTGGAAACACCATATATTTT.

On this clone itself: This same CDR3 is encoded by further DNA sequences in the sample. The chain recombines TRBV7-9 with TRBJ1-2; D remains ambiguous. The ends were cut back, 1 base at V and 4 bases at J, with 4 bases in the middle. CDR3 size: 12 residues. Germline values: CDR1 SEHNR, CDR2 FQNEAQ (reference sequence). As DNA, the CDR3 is TGTGCCAGCAGCTTAGACTTCTATGGCTACACCTTC. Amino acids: CASSLDFYGYTF. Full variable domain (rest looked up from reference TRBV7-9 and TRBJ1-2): DTGVSQNPRHKITKRGQNVTFRCDPISEHNRLYWYRQTLGQGPEFLTYFQNEAQLEKSRLLSDRFSAERPKGSFSTLEIQRTEQGDSAMYLCASSLDFYGYTFGSGTRLTVV.

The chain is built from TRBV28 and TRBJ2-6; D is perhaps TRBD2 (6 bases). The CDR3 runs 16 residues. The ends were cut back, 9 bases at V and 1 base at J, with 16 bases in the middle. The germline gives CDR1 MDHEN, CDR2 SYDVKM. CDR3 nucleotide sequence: TGTGCCAGGAGCGGGTTTCCGCCATCTGGGGCCAACGTCCTGACTTTC. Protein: CARSGFPPSGANVLTF.

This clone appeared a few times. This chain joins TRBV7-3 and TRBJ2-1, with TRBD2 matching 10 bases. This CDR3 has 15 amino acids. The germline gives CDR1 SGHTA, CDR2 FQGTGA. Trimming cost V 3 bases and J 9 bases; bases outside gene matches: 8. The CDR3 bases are TGTGCCAGCAGCTTTGGTGGAGCGGGAGGGGGTGAGCAGTTCTTC. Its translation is CASSFGGAGGGEQFF.

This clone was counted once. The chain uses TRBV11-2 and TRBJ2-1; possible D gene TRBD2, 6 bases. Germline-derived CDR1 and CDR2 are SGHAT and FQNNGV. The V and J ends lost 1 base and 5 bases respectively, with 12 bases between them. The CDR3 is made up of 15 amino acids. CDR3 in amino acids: CASSLGAGTNNEQFF. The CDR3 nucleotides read TGTGCCAGCAGCTTAGGGGCGGGAACAAACAATGAGCAGTTCTTC.

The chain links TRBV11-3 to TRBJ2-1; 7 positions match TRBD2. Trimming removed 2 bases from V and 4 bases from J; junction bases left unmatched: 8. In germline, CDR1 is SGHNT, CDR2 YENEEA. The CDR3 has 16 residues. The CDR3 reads CASSLSRGGYYNEQFF. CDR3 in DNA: TGTGCCAGCAGCTTATCGCGCGGGGGTTATTACAATGAGCAGTTCTTC.

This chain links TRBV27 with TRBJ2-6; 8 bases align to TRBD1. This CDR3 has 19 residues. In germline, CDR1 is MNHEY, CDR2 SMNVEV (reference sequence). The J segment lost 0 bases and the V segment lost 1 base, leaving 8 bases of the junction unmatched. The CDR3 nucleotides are TGTGCCAGCAGTTTATTCGGCAGGGGGCACACCTCTGGGGCCAACGTCCTGACTTTC. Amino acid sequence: CASSLFGRGHTSGANVLTF.

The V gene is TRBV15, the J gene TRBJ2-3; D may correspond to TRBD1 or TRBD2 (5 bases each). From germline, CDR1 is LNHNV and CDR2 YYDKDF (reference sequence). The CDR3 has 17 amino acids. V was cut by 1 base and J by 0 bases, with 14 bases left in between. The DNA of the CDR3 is TGTGCCACCAGCAGAGGAGGGGAATTTTTTAGCACAGATACGCAGTATTTT. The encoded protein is CATSRGGEFFSTDTQYF.

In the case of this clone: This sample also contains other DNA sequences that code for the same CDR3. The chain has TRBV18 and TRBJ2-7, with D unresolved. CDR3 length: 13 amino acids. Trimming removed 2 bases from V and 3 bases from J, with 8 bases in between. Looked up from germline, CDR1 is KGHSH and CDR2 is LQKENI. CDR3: CASSPGSGYEQYF. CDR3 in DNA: TGTGCCAGCTCACCAGGGTCGGGCTACGAGCAGTACTTC.

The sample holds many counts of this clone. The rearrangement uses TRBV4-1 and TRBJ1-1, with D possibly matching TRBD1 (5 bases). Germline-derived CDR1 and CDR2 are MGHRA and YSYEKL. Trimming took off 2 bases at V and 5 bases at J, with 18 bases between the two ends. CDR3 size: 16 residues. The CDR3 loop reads CASSQFHLGVGTEAFF. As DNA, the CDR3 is TGCGCCAGCAGCCAATTTCATTTGGGGGTGGGGACTGAAGCTTTCTTT.

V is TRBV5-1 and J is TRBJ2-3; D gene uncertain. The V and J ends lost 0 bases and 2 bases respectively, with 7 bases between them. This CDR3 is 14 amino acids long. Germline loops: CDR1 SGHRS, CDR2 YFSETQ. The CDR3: CASSLGGNTDTQYF. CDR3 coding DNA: TGCGCCAGCAGCTTGGGTGGTAACACAGATACGCAGTATTTT.

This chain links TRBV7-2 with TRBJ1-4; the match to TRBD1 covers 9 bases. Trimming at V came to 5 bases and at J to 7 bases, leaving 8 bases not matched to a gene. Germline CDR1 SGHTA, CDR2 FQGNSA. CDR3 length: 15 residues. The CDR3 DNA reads TGTGCCAGCAGCCGGGTTGGGACAGGGCCTGAAAAACTGTTTTTT. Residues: CASSRVGTGPEKLFF.

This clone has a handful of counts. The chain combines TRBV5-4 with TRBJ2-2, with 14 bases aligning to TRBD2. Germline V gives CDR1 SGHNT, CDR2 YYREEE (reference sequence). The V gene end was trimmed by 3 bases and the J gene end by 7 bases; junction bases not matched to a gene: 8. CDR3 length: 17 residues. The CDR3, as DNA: TGTGCCAGCAGCTCCGGGACTAGCGGGAGATACGGCGGGGAGCTGTTTTTT. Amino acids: CASSSGTSGRYGGELFF. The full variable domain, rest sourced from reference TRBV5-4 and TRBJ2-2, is ETGVTQSPTHLIKTRGQQVTLRCSSQSGHNTVSWYQQALGQGPQFIFQYYREEENGRGNFPPRFSGLQFPNYSSELNVNALELDDSALYLCASSSGTSGRYGGELFFGEGSRLTVL.

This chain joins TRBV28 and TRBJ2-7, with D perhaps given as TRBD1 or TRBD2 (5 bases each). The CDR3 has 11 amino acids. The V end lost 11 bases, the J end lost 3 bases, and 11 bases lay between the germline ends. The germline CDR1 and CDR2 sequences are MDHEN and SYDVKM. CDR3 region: CAHHGGYEQYF. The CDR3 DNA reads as TGTGCCCACCATGGGGGCTACGAGCAGTACTTC.

CDR3 nucleotide sequence: TGTGCCAGCTCCCTCGCAGGGGCTGAAGCTTTCTTT. Amino acid sequence: CASSLAGAEAFF. V gene TRBV18 combines with J gene TRBJ1-1; D perhaps matches TRBD1 (6 bases). The germline gives CDR1 KGHSH, CDR2 LQKENI. The CDR3 covers 12 residues. The V end lost 6 bases, the J end lost 6 bases, and 11 bases lay between the germline ends.

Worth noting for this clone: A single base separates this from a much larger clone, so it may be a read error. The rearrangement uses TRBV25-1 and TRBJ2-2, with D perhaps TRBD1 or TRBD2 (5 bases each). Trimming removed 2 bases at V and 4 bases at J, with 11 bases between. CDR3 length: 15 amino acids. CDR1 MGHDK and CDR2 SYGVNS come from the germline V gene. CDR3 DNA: TGTGCCAGCAGTGAAGGGGCAGGGAGCACCGGGGAGCTGTTTTTT. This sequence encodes CASSEGAGSTGELFF.

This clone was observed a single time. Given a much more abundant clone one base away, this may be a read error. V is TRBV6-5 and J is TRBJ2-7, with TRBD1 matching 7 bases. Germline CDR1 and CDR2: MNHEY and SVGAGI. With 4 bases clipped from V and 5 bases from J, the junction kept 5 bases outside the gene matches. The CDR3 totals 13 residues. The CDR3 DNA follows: TGTGCCAGCAGTTCAGTAGACAGGGACGAGCAGTACTTC. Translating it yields CASSSVDRDEQYF.